Below are 7 T cell receptor beta chains sequenced from a single sample in a study of T-cell reconstitution after alpha-beta-depleted transplantation in children. Unique molecular identifiers were incorporated when the TCRbeta library was constructed. One entry per CDR3 protein results from TCRdb running MiXCR on the PCR reads. Here the sample spans about 600,000 distinct CDR3 sequences, 10% to 15% being singletons. Specimen: PBMCs, mostly from graft donor cells, collected 360 days after TCRalphabeta/CD19-depleted stem cell transplant. Receptors originate from a male patient younger than 18 who had a stem cell transplant for acute myeloid leukemia, so the T cells may come from the graft donor.

This clonotype was found a few times. This sequence joins TRBV20-1 and TRBJ2-2; maybe TRBD2 (6 bases). The V end was cut by 5 bases, the J end by 5 bases, with 18 bases between. CDR1 is DFQATT, CDR2 SNEGSKA, per germline (reference sequence). This CDR3 spans 15 amino acids. For the CDR3, the DNA is TGCAGTGCTTTGCAAAGCGGACGGGGGACCGGGGAGCTGTTTTTT. Protein sequence: CSALQSGRGTGELFF.

This clonotype was seen only a few times. Relative to the germline gene, one junction end is altered; a read error may explain this. The rearrangement joins TRBV12-3 or TRBV12-4 to TRBJ2-5; TRBD1 aligns across 7 bases. The CDR3 loop spans 17 amino acids. CDR3 bases: TGTGCCAACAGTGCCCCGACCGACAGGGTCAAGCGGGAGACCCAGTACTTC. Its protein is CANSAPTDRVKRETQYF.

This clonotype was counted a few times. The chain links TRBV4-2 to TRBJ2-5; 9 nucleotides line up with TRBD2. Germline lookup yields CDR1 LGHNA and CDR2 YNFKEQ. This CDR3 spans 18 amino acids. V was clipped by 6 bases and J by 2 bases; unmatched bases: 16. The CDR3 nucleotides are TGTGCCAGCAGTCCAAGGGGTGCTAGCGGGAATGGGCAAGAGACCCAGTACTTC. It yields the protein CASSPRGASGNGQETQYF.

This clonotype was counted only a few times. The rearrangement links TRBV7-2 to TRBJ2-3; 10 bases align to TRBD2. V lost 5 bases and J lost 6; bases outside the gene matches: 11. The CDR3 sequence is 16 residues long. Germline lookup yields CDR1 SGHTA and CDR2 FQGNSA. CDR3 region: CASSRFTAGGPDTQYF. The CDR3 bases are TGTGCCAGCAGCCGTTTCACAGCGGGAGGGCCGGATACGCAGTATTTT.

This clonotype turned up a few times. The rearrangement links TRBV5-1 to TRBJ1-1; no reliable D call. The ends were cut back, 2 bases at V and 3 bases at J, with 8 bases in the middle. Germline values: CDR1 SGHRS, CDR2 YFSETQ. The CDR3 sequence is 13 residues long. CDR3 region: CASSFGGHTEAFF. CDR3 sequence (DNA): TGCGCCAGCAGCTTCGGTGGACACACTGAAGCTTTCTTT.

There are many counts of this clonotype. The chain links TRBV28 to TRBJ2-3; D might be TRBD1 or TRBD2, each matching 5 bases. CDR3 size: 14 residues. Deletions cut 7 bases from V and 3 bases from J, with 14 bases between. Per the germline V gene, CDR1 is MDHEN and CDR2 is SYDVKM. CDR3: CASISTWGTDTQYF. CDR3 DNA: TGTGCCAGCATTTCCACTTGGGGGACAGATACGCAGTATTTT.

CDR3 amino acids: CASSGASERVSSYNEQFF. The CDR3 DNA sequence: TGTGCCAGCAGTGGGGCTAGCGAGAGGGTTAGCTCCTACAATGAGCAGTTCTTC. V gene TRBV2 combines with J gene TRBJ2-1; the D gene is possibly TRBD2 (6 bases). The V and J ends lost 4 bases and 0 bases respectively, with 19 bases between them. The CDR3 is 18 amino acids. Germline CDR1 and CDR2: SNHLY and FYNNEI.